This T cell receptor (beta chain) emerged from a study of control samples from healthy donors and cancer patients. Clones were read by immunoSEQ multiplex PCR, and TCRdb kept only the in-frame ones, dropping some. Here the sample spans fewer than 40,000 clones, 93% being singletons. In germline, CDR1 is GTSNPN, CDR2 SVGIG (reference sequence). Trimming at V came to 5 bases and at J to 6 bases, leaving 6 bases not matched to a gene. This CDR3 is 12 amino acids long. The sample was PBMCs. The clonotype originates from a middle-aged man with colorectal cancer. The rearrangement joins TRBV30 to TRBJ1-2; 7 bases match TRBD1. In DNA, the CDR3 is TGTGCCTGGGGTAGACAGGGCAATGGCTACACCTTC. It specifies CAWGRQGNGYTF.